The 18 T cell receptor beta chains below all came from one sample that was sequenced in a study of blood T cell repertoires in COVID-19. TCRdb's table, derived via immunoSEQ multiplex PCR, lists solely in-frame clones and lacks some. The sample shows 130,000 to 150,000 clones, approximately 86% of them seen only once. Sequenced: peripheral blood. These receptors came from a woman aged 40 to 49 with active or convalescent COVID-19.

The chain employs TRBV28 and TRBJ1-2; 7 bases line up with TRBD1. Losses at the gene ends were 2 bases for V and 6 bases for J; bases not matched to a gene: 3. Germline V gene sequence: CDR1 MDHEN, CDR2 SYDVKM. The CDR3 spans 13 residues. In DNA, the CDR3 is TGTGCCAGCAGTTTAAAGGGGGCGCATGGCTACACCTTC. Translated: CASSLKGAHGYTF.

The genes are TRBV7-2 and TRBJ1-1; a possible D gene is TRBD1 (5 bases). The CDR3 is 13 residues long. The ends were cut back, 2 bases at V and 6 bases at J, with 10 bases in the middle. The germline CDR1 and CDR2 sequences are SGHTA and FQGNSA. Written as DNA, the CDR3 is TGTGCCAGCAGCTTATTCAGGGAAGCTGAAGCTTTCTTT. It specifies CASSLFREAEAFF.

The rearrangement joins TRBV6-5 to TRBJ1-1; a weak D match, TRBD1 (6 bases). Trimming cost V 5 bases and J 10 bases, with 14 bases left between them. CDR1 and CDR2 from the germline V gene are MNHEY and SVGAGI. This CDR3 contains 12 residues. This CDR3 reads CASSKSARGAFF. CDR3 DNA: TGTGCCAGCAGTAAATCCGCCAGGGGAGCTTTCTTT.

CDR3 protein: CAISESGHRDAEAFF. CDR3 nucleotides: TGTGCCATCAGTGAGTCAGGGCACAGGGATGCTGAAGCTTTCTTT. The rearrangement uses TRBV10-3 and TRBJ1-1, with TRBD1 as a possible D gene (6 bases). This CDR3 contains 15 residues. CDR1 is ENHRY, CDR2 SYGVKD, per germline. V was shortened by 0 bases and J by 6 bases, with 14 bases between the two germline ends.

In nucleotides, the CDR3 is TGTGCCAGCAGCCAGGGACAGGGTGGGCGGTCACCCCTCCACTTT. Its protein product is CASSQGQGGRSPLHF. This chain uses TRBV3-1 (or the pseudogene TRBV3-2) with TRBJ1-6, with 9 nucleotides matching TRBD1. The CDR3 loop spans 15 amino acids. V lost 3 bases and J lost 10; bases outside the gene matches: 7. CDR1 and CDR2 from the germline V gene are LGHDT and YNNKEL (reference sequence).

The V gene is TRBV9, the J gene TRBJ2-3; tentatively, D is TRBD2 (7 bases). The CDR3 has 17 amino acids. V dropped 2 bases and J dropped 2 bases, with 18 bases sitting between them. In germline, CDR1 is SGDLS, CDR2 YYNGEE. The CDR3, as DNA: TGTGCCAGCAGCGTGGGCCCTCCCGGGGGGCACACAGATACGCAGTATTTT. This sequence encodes CASSVGPPGGHTDTQYF.

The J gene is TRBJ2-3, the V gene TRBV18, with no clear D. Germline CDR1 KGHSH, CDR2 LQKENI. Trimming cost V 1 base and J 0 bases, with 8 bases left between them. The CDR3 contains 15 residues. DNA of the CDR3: TGTGCCAGCTCACCACAGAGGCCAAGCACAGATACGCAGTATTTT. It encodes CASSPQRPSTDTQYF. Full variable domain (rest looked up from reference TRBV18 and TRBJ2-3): NAGVMQNPRHLVRRRGQEARLRCSPMKGHSHVYWYRQLPEEGLKFMVYLQKENIIDESGMPKERFSAEFPKEGPSILRIQQVVRGDSAAYFCASSPQRPSTDTQYFGPGTRLTVL.

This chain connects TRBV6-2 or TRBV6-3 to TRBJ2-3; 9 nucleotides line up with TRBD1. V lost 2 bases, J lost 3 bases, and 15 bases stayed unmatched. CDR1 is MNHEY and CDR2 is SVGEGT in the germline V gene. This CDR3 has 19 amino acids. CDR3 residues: CASSYSSRTGDFLTDTQYF. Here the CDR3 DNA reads TGTGCCAGCAGTTACAGTTCCCGGACAGGGGACTTCCTGACAGATACGCAGTATTTT.

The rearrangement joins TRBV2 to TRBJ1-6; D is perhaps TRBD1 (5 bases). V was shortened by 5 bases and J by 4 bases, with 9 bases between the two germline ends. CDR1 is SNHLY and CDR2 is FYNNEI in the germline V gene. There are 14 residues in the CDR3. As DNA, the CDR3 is TGTGCCAGCAGTAAGGACAATTATAATTCACCCCTCCACTTT. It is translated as CASSKDNYNSPLHF.

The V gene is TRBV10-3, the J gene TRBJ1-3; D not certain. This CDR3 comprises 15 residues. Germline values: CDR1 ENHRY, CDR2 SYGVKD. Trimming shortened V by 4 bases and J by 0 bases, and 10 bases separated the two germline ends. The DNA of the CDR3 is TGTGCCATCAGTGGGCCTCAGTACTCTGGAAACACCATATATTTT. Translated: CAISGPQYSGNTIYF.

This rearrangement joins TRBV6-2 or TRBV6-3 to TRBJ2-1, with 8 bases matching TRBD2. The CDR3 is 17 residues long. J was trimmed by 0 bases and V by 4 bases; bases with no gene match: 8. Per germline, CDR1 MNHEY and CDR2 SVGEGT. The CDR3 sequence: CASSFKLAASSYNEQFF. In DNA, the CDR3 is TGTGCCAGCAGTTTCAAACTAGCGGCTAGCTCCTACAATGAGCAGTTCTTC.

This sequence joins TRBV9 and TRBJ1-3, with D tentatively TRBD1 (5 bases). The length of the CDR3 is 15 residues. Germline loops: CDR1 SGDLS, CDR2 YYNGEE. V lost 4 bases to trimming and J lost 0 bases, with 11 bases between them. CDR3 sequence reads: CASSSDTSSGNTIYF. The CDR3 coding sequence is TGTGCCAGCAGCTCGGACACAAGCTCTGGAAACACCATATATTTT.

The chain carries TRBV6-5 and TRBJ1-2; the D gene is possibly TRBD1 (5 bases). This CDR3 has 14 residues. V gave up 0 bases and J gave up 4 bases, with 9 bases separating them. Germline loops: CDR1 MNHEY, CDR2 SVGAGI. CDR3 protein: CASSYSGRVYGYTF. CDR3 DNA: TGTGCCAGCAGTTACTCGGGCAGGGTCTATGGCTACACCTTC.

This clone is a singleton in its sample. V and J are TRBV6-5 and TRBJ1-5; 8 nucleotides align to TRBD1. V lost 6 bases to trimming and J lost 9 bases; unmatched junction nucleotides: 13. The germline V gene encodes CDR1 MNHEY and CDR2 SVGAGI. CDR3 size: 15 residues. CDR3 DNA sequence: TGTGCCAGCAGCCAAGGACAGGGAGGTAAACCGCCCCAGCATTTT. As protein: CASSQGQGGKPPQHF.

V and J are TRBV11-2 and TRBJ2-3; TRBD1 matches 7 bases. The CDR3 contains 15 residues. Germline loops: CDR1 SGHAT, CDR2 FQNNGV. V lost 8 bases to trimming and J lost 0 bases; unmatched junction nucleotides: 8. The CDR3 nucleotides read TGTGCCAGCGGCCGACAGGGAGATAGCACAGATACGCAGTATTTT. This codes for CASGRQGDSTDTQYF.

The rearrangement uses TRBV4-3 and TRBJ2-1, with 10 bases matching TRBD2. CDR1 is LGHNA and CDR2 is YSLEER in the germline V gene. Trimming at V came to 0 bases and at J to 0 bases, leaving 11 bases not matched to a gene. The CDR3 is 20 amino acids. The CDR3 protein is CASSQEGNSGRSSSYNEQFF. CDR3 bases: TGCGCCAGCAGCCAAGAAGGGAATAGCGGGAGGTCGAGCTCCTACAATGAGCAGTTCTTC.

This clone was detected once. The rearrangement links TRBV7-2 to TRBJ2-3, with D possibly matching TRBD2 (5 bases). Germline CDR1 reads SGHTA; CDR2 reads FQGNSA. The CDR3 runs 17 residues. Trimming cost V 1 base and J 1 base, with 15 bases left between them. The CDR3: CASSLGGGGPRTDTQYF. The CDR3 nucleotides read TGTGCCAGCAGCTTAGGAGGCGGAGGCCCTCGCACAGATACGCAGTATTTT. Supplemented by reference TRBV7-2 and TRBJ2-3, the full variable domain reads GAGVSQSPSNKVTEKGKDVELRCDPISGHTALYWYRQSLGQGLEFLIYFQGNSAPDKSGLPSDRFSAERTGGSVSTLTIQRTQQEDSAVYLCASSLGGGGPRTDTQYFGPGTRLTVL.

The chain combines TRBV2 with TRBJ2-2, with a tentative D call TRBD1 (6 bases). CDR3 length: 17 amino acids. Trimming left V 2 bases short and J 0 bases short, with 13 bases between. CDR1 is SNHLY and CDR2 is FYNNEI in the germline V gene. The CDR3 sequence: CASSEIGGRTNTGELFF. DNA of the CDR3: TGTGCCAGCAGTGAAATAGGGGGACGGACGAACACCGGGGAGCTGTTTTTT. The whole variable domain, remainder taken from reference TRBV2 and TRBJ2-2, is EPEVTQTPSHQVTQMGQEVILRCVPISNHLYFYWYRQILGQKVEFLVSFYNNEISEKSEIFDDQFSVERPDGSNFTLKIRSTKLEDSAMYFCASSEIGGRTNTGELFFGEGSRLTVL.